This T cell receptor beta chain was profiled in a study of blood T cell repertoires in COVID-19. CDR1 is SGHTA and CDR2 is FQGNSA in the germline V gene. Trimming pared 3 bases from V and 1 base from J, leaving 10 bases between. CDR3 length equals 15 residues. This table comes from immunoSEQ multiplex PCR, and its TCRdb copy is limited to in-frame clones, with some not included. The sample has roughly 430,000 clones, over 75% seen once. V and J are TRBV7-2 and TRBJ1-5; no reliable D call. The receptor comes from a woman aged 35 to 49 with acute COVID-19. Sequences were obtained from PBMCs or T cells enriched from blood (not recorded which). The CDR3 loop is CASSLSGSSNQPQHF. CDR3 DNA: TGTGCCAGCAGCTTGTCAGGATCGAGCAATCAGCCCCAGCATTTT.